The present T cell receptor (beta chain) was sequenced within a study of radiotherapy plus CTLA-4 blockade in lung cancer (dated by TCRdb to the late 2010s). For the wider study: Among enrolled patients, around 20% had an objective response and 25% to 35% reached disease control. Results the study describes overall, beyond this receptor: After treatment with radiotherapy and ipilimumab, TCR clones that originated in tumors expanded in peripheral blood. Increased serum interferon-beta after radiation, together with early dynamic changes in blood T cell clones, were reported to be the strongest predictors of response.

From the germline V gene, CDR1 is MGHDK and CDR2 is SYGVNS. Counted from cysteine to phenylalanine, this CDR3 has 15 amino acids. Only the CDR3 portion is preserved as DNA: 45 bases, with reading frame beginning at the first base. V is reduced by 4 bases and J by 3 bases, leaving a spacing of 13 bases between them. Libraries came from the immunoSEQ multiplex PCR assay. This is the immuneACCESS table as TCRdb keeps it, with only in-frame sequences that have V and J called. A part of the clones is gone; compared with another copy, unresolved V genes explain less than half, and the rest is unexplained. For this sample there are fewer than 40,000 clones; 60% to 80% appear just once. Roughly 5% of the sample belongs to the ten largest clones. The study tested focal radiation therapy combined with CTLA-4 blockade (ipilimumab) in patients with chemo-refractory metastatic non-small-cell lung cancer. Comment on this clone: Its antigen is not yet known. No qualities accompany the bases; no much larger clone lies one base away.

Specimen: peripheral blood, collected from a patient treated with radiotherapy plus ipilimumab. Recombination linked TRBV25-1 to TRBJ2-1; a confident D gene designation cannot be given. The sequence derives from a human donor with non-small cell lung cancer whose response to radiotherapy plus ipilimumab could not be evaluated. The DNA sequence is as follows: TGTGCCAGCAGTGCTCTCCGCGCGAGCTACAATGAGCAGTTCTTC. This yields the protein CASSALRASYNEQFF.